The source of this T cell receptor beta chain is a study of cytomegalovirus exposure and HLA in healthy donors. For this clone: Its specificity is unknown.

Overall study results and limits: A later analysis by the authors found several of the most significant clusters apparently linked to common viral pathogens. Listed as cytomegalovirus-associated were roughly 180 TCR beta chains.

PCR primers comprised 60 Vbeta and 13 Jbeta primers. The data were produced by immunoSEQ multiplex PCR, yet TCRdb's version contains in-frame clones alone and is incomplete. The sample lists 150,000 to 200,000 clones, 82% occurring once. Germline V gene sequence: CDR1 SNHLY, CDR2 FYNNEI. The CDR3 totals 15 residues. V was clipped by 6 bases and J by 1 base; unmatched bases: 8. The source is a woman in her fifties or sixties in good health and CMV-seropositive. This sequence joins TRBV2 and TRBJ2-5, with 7 nucleotides matching TRBD1. Sequencing was performed on PBMCs. CDR3 protein: CASRGRDSPQETQYF. The CDR3 coding sequence is TGTGCCAGCAGGGGCCGGGACAGCCCCCAAGAGACCCAGTACTTC.